These 12 T cell receptor beta chains share one sample of origin, sequenced in a study of regulatory T cells in long-lasting Graves disease. Combining iRepertoire HTBI primers with Arm-PCR of CDR3 regions, the authors built TCR beta libraries. Each CDR3 protein gets one entry after TCRdb re-called the multiplex PCR reads with MiXCR. This sample has a few hundred thousand distinct CDR3 sequences, with roughly a fifth found just once. Time point described: persistent/refractory GD, antithyroid drugs over 5 years with positive TRAb. Extracted RNA from PBMCs served as the source of the TCR library. The sequencing used peripheral blood mononuclear cells (PBMCs), collected when the disease was refractory, from a patient treated with antithyroid drugs. The receptors shown here come from a female donor with Graves disease.

Notes on this clonotype: A read error may explain this, as a much larger clone is one base away. V usage is TRBV12-3 or TRBV12-4 and J usage is TRBJ2-5, with D perhaps matching TRBD1 or TRBD2 (6 bases each). The CDR3 extends over 16 amino acids. This chain's CDR3 is CASSSPPRGVQETQCF. The CDR3 nucleotides are TGTGCCAGCAGCAGCCCCCCTAGGGGGGTCCAAGAGACCCAGTGCTTC.

This clonotype was observed a few times. The chain combines TRBV6-1 with TRBJ1-1, with D hard to call. CDR3 length equals 13 residues. Germline V gene sequence: CDR1 MNHNS, CDR2 SASEGT. V lost 2 bases, J lost 10 bases, and 14 bases lay in between. The CDR3 DNA follows: TGTGCCAGCAGTGAAATACAGAGGAAGCTAGCTTTCTTT. This gives the protein CASSEIQRKLAFF.

The chain links TRBV6-9 to TRBJ1-5; TRBD1 matches 9 bases. This CDR3 is built from 16 residues. Germline loops: CDR1 MNHGY, CDR2 SVAAGI. The J segment lost 4 bases and the V segment lost 4 bases, leaving 8 bases of the junction unmatched. The CDR3 loop is CASSSATGGENQPQHF. CDR3 in DNA: TGTGCCAGCAGTTCCGCGACAGGGGGTGAAAATCAGCCCCAGCATTTT.

This chain links TRBV29-1 with TRBJ2-7, with TRBD1 as a possible D gene (6 bases). Germline-derived CDR1 and CDR2 are SQVTM and ANQGSEA. The ends were cut back, 4 bases at V and 7 bases at J, with 23 bases in the middle. The CDR3 totals 15 residues. CDR3 sequence reads: CSVVGAPTELGEQYF. The CDR3 DNA reads TGCAGCGTTGTGGGGGCCCCAACAGAGCTAGGGGAGCAGTACTTC.

This clonotype was seen ten or more times. This chain joins TRBV7-9 and TRBJ1-5; D not certain. The CDR3 length is 15 residues. CDR1 and CDR2 (germline): SEHNR, FQNEAQ (reference sequence). Trimming pared 4 bases from V and 5 bases from J, leaving 15 bases between. This chain's CDR3 is CASSSDGRFDQPQHF. The CDR3 DNA reads TGTGCCAGCAGCTCGGACGGGAGGTTCGATCAGCCCCAGCATTTT.

In its sample, this clonotype was seen many times. J is TRBJ1-1 and V is TRBV12-3 or TRBV12-4, with D perhaps matching TRBD1 (5 bases). The CDR3 runs 14 residues. V was cut by 5 bases and J by 1 base, with 11 bases left in between. The CDR3 coding sequence is TGTGCCAGCAGTAACCGCGGACAGAACACTGAAGCTTTCTTT. Protein product: CASSNRGQNTEAFF.

The chain uses TRBV20-1 and TRBJ2-7, with TRBD2 matching over 10 bases. The CDR3 is 14 residues long. V gave up 3 bases and J gave up 0 bases; unmatched junction bases: 2. Germline V gene sequence: CDR1 DFQATT, CDR2 SNEGSKA (reference sequence). CDR3: CSARPSGSSYEQYF. Here the CDR3 DNA reads TGCAGTGCTAGGCCTAGCGGGAGCTCCTACGAGCAGTACTTC.

This clonotype was detected ten times or more. The rearrangement links TRBV5-6 to TRBJ2-4, with D maybe TRBD2 (5 bases). With 0 bases removed from V and 11 bases from J, the gap between germline ends came to 12 bases. This CDR3 has 13 residues. Looked up from germline, CDR1 is SGHDT and CDR2 is YYEEEE. The CDR3 nucleotides read TGTGCCAGCAGCTTGGCTAGCCTCAGCGTTCAGTACTTC. Residues: CASSLASLSVQYF.

This chain connects TRBV19 to TRBJ1-5, with unresolved D. Looked up from germline, CDR1 is LNHDA and CDR2 is SQIVND (reference sequence). V dropped 7 bases and J dropped 2 bases, with 12 bases sitting between them. The CDR3 extends over 14 amino acids. The CDR3 DNA is TGTGCCAGTACCCCCACCGAACGCAATCAGCCCCAGCATTTT. This sequence encodes CASTPTERNQPQHF. Combining the CDR3 with reference TRBV19 and TRBJ1-5 gives the whole variable domain DGGITQSPKYLFRKEGQNVTLSCEQNLNHDAMYWYRQDPGQGLRLIYYSQIVNDFQKGDIAEGYSVSREKKESFPLTVTSAQKNPTAFYLCASTPTERNQPQHFGDGTRLSIL.

The chain uses TRBV2 and TRBJ2-6, with D perhaps TRBD1 (5 bases). CDR1 and CDR2 (germline): SNHLY, FYNNEI. Trimming pared 4 bases from V and 0 bases from J, leaving 10 bases between. This CDR3 spans 16 amino acids. DNA of the CDR3: TGTGCCAGCAGTGGTAGACAGAACTCTGGGGCCAACGTCCTGACTTTC. This codes for CASSGRQNSGANVLTF.

This clonotype was observed many times. CDR3 nucleotide sequence: TGCGCCAGCAGCTCGACAGGGCCCACTGAAGCTTTCTTT. Translation gives CASSSTGPTEAFF. The chain joins TRBV5-1 to TRBJ1-1; 7 nucleotides agree with TRBD1. The CDR3 has 13 amino acids. The germline V gene encodes CDR1 SGHRS and CDR2 YFSETQ. J lost 4 bases, V lost 3 bases, and 3 bases had no gene match.

This clonotype was seen only once. The chain carries TRBV3-1 and TRBJ2-7, with TRBD1 matching over 8 bases. The germline V gene has CDR1 LGHDT and CDR2 YNNKEL (reference sequence). The CDR3 contains 16 residues. V trimming: 3 bases; J trimming: 2 bases; junction bases outside the gene matches: 9. As DNA, the CDR3 is TGTGCCAGCAGCCACCATCATGACAGGGGCGCCTACGAGCAGTACTTC. This translates into CASSHHHDRGAYEQYF.